These T cell receptor beta chains were read from a single sample in a study of regulatory T cells in long-lasting Graves disease. TCRdb re-called the multiplex PCR reads with MiXCR, one entry per CDR3 protein. The table lists 250,000 to 400,000 distinct CDR3 sequences, 15% to 20% of them singletons. The specimen was peripheral blood mononuclear cells (PBMCs), collected at new diagnosis, from a patient treated with antithyroid drugs. These TCRs come from a female donor with Graves disease. Both conserved end residues are part of each CDR3. The D gene is left open where the match is weak. Only some rows state a clone size, as once, few, many or a class for expanded clones.

J gene	clone size	V gene	D gene	CDR3 DNA	CDR3 protein
TRBJ1-5	many	TRBV10-3	TRBD1	TGTGCCATCAGTGGAATAGGGGGCGACCAGCCCCAGCATTTT	CAISGIGGDQPQHF
TRBJ1-5	NA	TRBV6-1	TRBD1	TGTGCCAGCAGAGACAGGGTCTTTCAGCCCCAGCATTTT	CASRDRVFQPQHF
TRBJ2-1	once	TRBV7-3	NA	TGTGCCAGCAGCTTAGACCGTCCGGGTGAGCAGTTCTTC	CASSLDRPGEQFF
TRBJ2-7	many	TRBV28	NA	TGTGCCAGCAGTCCCCCCCCACAGGGTATCTACGAGCAGTACTTC	CASSPPPQGIYEQYF
TRBJ2-1	many	TRBV28	TRBD2	TGTGCCAGCAGCGAAAGCGGGAGGTCGTACAATGAGCAGTTCTTC	CASSESGRSYNEQFF
TRBJ2-1	NA	TRBV7-8	TRBD2	TGTGCCAGCAGCTTAGTGGGGGCGCGGACTAGCGGGAGGGAGCAGTTCTTC	CASSLVGARTSGREQFF
TRBJ2-1	NA	TRBV2	TRBD2	TGTGCCAGCAGCCGAGCGGGAGATGAGCAGTTCTTC	CASSRAGDEQFF
TRBJ2-7	NA	TRBV5-1	NA	TGCGCCAGCAGCTTGGCTCCGGACAGTTCCTACGAGCAGTACTTC	CASSLAPDSSYEQYF
TRBJ2-7	few	TRBV5-1	NA	TGCGCCAGCAGAAATTGGGGGGACCGAGGGGACGAGCAGTACTTC	CASRNWGDRGDEQYF
TRBJ1-4	NA	TRBV7-9	NA	TGTGCCACCGCGGGGGAAAAACTGTTTTTT	CATAGEKLFF
TRBJ1-6	many	TRBV28	TRBD1	TGTGCCAGCAGTTTCCGACAGGGTAGAAATAATTCACCCCTCCACTTT	CASSFRQGRNNSPLHF
TRBJ2-1	NA	TRBV12-3/TRBV12-4	NA	TGTGCCAGCAGTACCTCTAGCCTTGGTGAGCAGTTCTTC	CASSTSSLGEQFF
TRBJ2-1	many	TRBV12-3/TRBV12-4	NA	TGTGCCAGCAGTTTAAATCGAAACGAGCAGTTCTTC	CASSLNRNEQFF
TRBJ2-2	few	TRBV27	TRBD1	TGTGCCAGCACCCTGACAGGGGCCATCAACACCGGGGAGCTGTTTTTT	CASTLTGAINTGELFF
TRBJ1-2	many	TRBV9	NA	TGTGCCAGCAGCGTAGGCGTCGCCCACCACTATGGCTACACCTTC	CASSVGVAHHYGYTF
TRBJ1-1	many	TRBV10-3	TRBD1	TGTGCCGCGGCGGACCCGACAGGGATGAAATCTGAAGCTTTCTTT	CAAADPTGMKSEAFF
TRBJ1-2	NA	TRBV5-1	NA	TGCGCCAGCAGCTTGGTCAGGGGCGGCTATGGCTACACCTTC	CASSLVRGGYGYTF
TRBJ1-5	NA	TRBV4-1	TRBD1	TGTGCCAGCAGCCAAGGGGACAGGGATAAGGGTCAGCCCCAGCATTTT	CASSQGDRDKGQPQHF
TRBJ1-1	NA	TRBV20-1	NA	TGCAGTGCTAGGTGCGAGAACACTGCAGCTTTCTTT	CSARCENTAAFF
TRBJ2-3	NA	TRBV28	NA	TGTGCCAGCAGACTCCTCCAAAAGGGCGATACGCAGTATTTT	CASRLLQKGDTQYF
TRBJ2-1	many	TRBV30	TRBD2	TGTGCCTGGAGCCCCGGGGGGGAGTGGCCCAATGAGCAGTTCTTC	CAWSPGGEWPNEQFF
TRBJ1-4	many	TRBV11-3	NA	TGTGCCAGCAGCCACGGACAGTACACTAATGAAAAACTGTTTTTT	CASSHGQYTNEKLFF
TRBJ1-1	once	TRBV7-2	NA	TGTGCCAGCAGCTTAAACAGGGCGAACACTGAAGCTTTCTTT	CASSLNRANTEAFF
TRBJ2-2	few	TRBV2	TRBD1	TGTGCCAGTACGGACAGGGGGGTAACCGGGGAGCTGTTTTTT	CASTDRGVTGELFF
TRBJ2-3	many	TRBV3-1	TRBD2	TGTGCCAGCAGCTCAAGGGCTAGCGGCCACACAGATACGCAGTATTTT	CASSSRASGHTDTQYF
TRBJ1-1	many	TRBV10-3	NA	TGTGCCATCAGTGATTTGGCGAACACTGAAGCTTTCTTT	CAISDLANTEAFF
TRBJ1-1	many	TRBV30	TRBD1	TGTGCCTGGACCCGACAGGGAAACACTGAAGCTTTCTTT	CAWTRQGNTEAFF
TRBJ2-7	many	TRBV6-2/TRBV6-3	NA	TGTGCCAGCAGTGAAGTTGGCGGAGCCTACGAGCAGTACTTC	CASSEVGGAYEQYF
TRBJ1-5	many	TRBV5-1	NA	TGCGCCAGCAGCTTGGCCCGAGATCAGCCCCAGCATTTT	CASSLARDQPQHF
TRBJ1-1	many	TRBV12-3/TRBV12-4	NA	TGTGCCAGCAGTTTATTGGGGGGCAACCGAGTATCTGAAGCTTTCTTT	CASSLLGGNRVSEAFF
TRBJ1-1	many	TRBV5-1	NA	TGCGCCAGCAGCTCTAGGAACCTAACACAGAACACTGAAGCTTTCTTT	CASSSRNLTQNTEAFF
TRBJ1-3	many	TRBV30	NA	TGTGCCTGGAGTTCCGTCCGGCCAGGAAACACCATATATTTT	CAWSSVRPGNTIYF
TRBJ2-7	many	TRBV6-1	TRBD2	TGTGCCAGCAGTGACGGAGGACTAGCGGAGCTCTACGAGCAGTACTTC	CASSDGGLAELYEQYF
TRBJ2-1	many	TRBV2	TRBD1	TGTGCCAGCAATTCACGGGACAGAGGAGTACACAATGAGCAGTTCTTC	CASNSRDRGVHNEQFF
TRBJ2-2	NA	TRBV12-3/TRBV12-4	NA	TGTGCCAGCAGATCTACAGGGGGGGGCACCGGGGAGCTGTTTTTT	CASRSTGGGTGELFF
TRBJ2-7	many	TRBV20-1	TRBD2	TGCAGTGCTCACAAGGGCGGGAGCGGCTACGAGCAGTACTTC	CSAHKGGSGYEQYF
TRBJ2-1	many	TRBV6-1	TRBD2	TGTGCCAGCAGCAACCGACTAGCGGGGCGGTACAATGAGCAGTTCTTC	CASSNRLAGRYNEQFF
TRBJ2-1	many	TRBV7-8	NA	TGTGCCAGCAGCTTAGCCAGGTCTAGGTTAGTCAATGAGCAGTTCTTC	CASSLARSRLVNEQFF
TRBJ2-3	NA	TRBV5-4	TRBD2	TGTGCCAGCAGGCTAGCGGGAGGTGGCCCAGATACGCAGTATTTT	CASRLAGGGPDTQYF
TRBJ2-5	many	TRBV20-1	NA	TGCAGTGCAATCTCAGGGGGAGGGCAAGAGACCCAGTACTTC	CSAISGGGQETQYF
TRBJ2-1	many	TRBV2	NA	TGTGCCAGCAGTGCAGGCGGGTCACTGTACAATGAGCAGTTCTTC	CASSAGGSLYNEQFF
TRBJ2-4	many	TRBV28	TRBD2	TGTGCCAGCAGTTTAGCGGGAGTTAGCAAAAACATTCAGTACTTC	CASSLAGVSKNIQYF
TRBJ2-1	many	TRBV5-1	NA	TGTGCCAGCAGCTTTGAGGGCAATGAGCAGTTCTTC	CASSFEGNEQFF
TRBJ1-2	many	TRBV15	NA	TGTGCCACCAGCAGAGCTGTTGGGACGACAAAAGGTGGCTACACCTTC	CATSRAVGTTKGGYTF
TRBJ2-7	NA	TRBV7-8	NA	TGTGCCAGCAGCTTCGGGTACACCAGGGGTTCCTACGAGCAGTACTTC	CASSFGYTRGSYEQYF
TRBJ1-6	once	TRBV28	TRBD1	TGTGCCAGCAGTATCCGGGACAGGGTAGATTCACCCCTCCACTTT	CASSIRDRVDSPLHF
TRBJ1-6	many	TRBV19	TRBD1	TGTGCCAGTAGTCCGGGGACAGGAGAAAGCTTGAGCTCCTATAATTCACCCCTCCACTTT	CASSPGTGESLSSYNSPLHF
TRBJ2-1	NA	TRBV5-1	NA	TGCGCCAGCAGCTTAGGGACTGAGCAGCTCTTC	CASSLGTEQLF
TRBJ2-3	many	TRBV28	NA	TGTGCCAGCAGTTCCCCCCTGCGGGAAAGAGGGGGAGATACGCAGTATTTT	CASSSPLRERGGDTQYF
TRBJ1-3	once	TRBV11-2	NA	TGTGCCAGCCGGGGAGATCCCTCTGGAAACACCATATATTTT	CASRGDPSGNTIYF
TRBJ2-1	many	TRBV27	TRBD2	TGTGCCAGCGGGAGGGCCGCCTACAATGAGCAGTTCTTC	CASGRAAYNEQFF
TRBJ1-6	few	TRBV5-6	TRBD1	TGTGCCAGCAGCTGGGGACAGGATAGCTCCTATAATTCACCCCTCCACTTT	CASSWGQDSSYNSPLHF
TRBJ1-2	many	TRBV19	TRBD1	TGTGCCAGTAGTCTTCGACCGGGACAGGAACGCGGCTACACCTTC	CASSLRPGQERGYTF
TRBJ2-3	many	TRBV14	TRBD2	TGTGCCAGCAGCGACCTGGGACTAGCGGGATTAGATACGCAGTATTTT	CASSDLGLAGLDTQYF
TRBJ1-5	many	TRBV6-5	NA	TGTGCCAGCAGTTCCTTCTGGGGCAATCAGCCCCAGCATTTT	CASSSFWGNQPQHF
TRBJ2-7	NA	TRBV10-3	NA	TGTGCCATCAGTGATCGATCAGGCTACGAGCAGTACTTC	CAISDRSGYEQYF
TRBJ1-2	many	TRBV2	NA	TGTGCCAGCACCCAGAGGAAGAGCGGCTACACCTTC	CASTQRKSGYTF